This passage covers 27 T cell receptor beta chains from one sample sequenced in a study of blood T cell repertoires in COVID-19. The data were produced by immunoSEQ multiplex PCR, yet TCRdb's version contains in-frame clones alone and is incomplete. The sample contains some 360,000 clones, roughly 90% of which appear only once. The sample consisted of peripheral blood. These TCRs come from a woman between 55 and 75 years old with COVID-19, enrolled during active disease.

V is TRBV11-2 and J is TRBJ2-3, with 12 bases fitting TRBD2. The CDR3 covers 17 residues. Germline V CDR1 and CDR2: SGHAT, FQNNGV. Trimming at V came to 5 bases and at J to 4 bases, leaving 10 bases not matched to a gene. CDR3 in amino acids: CASSPLLAGGRADTQYF. CDR3 sequence (DNA): TGTGCCAGCAGCCCCCTGCTAGCGGGGGGGCGAGCAGATACGCAGTATTTT.

DNA for the CDR3: TGCGCCAGCAGCCTTGGGACAGGGGAGGGCGATGAGCAGTTCTTC. Residues: CASSLGTGEGDEQFF. The rearrangement links TRBV4-1 to TRBJ2-1; 10 positions agree with TRBD1. J was trimmed by 8 bases and V by 4 bases; bases with no gene match: 8. CDR3 length: 15 residues. CDR1 and CDR2 (germline): MGHRA, YSYEKL.

A word on this clone: Other DNA sequences of this sample code for an identical CDR3. This chain joins TRBV5-1 and TRBJ1-2; D gene uncertain. Trimming removed 0 bases from V and 2 bases from J, with 8 bases in between. Germline assignment: CDR1 SGHRS and CDR2 YFSETQ. This CDR3 is 14 amino acids long. The CDR3 DNA is TGCGCCAGCAGCTTGGAGTCGGGGAACTATGGCTACACCTTC. Its protein product is CASSLESGNYGYTF.

V is TRBV6-6 and J is TRBJ1-5; no firm D call. V gave up 8 bases and J gave up 2 bases, with 19 bases separating them. This CDR3 contains 16 residues. From germline, CDR1 is MNHNY and CDR2 SVGAGI (reference sequence). The CDR3 loop is CASDGKPGRGNQPQHF. The CDR3 bases are TGTGCCAGCGACGGAAAACCGGGAAGGGGCAATCAGCCCCAGCATTTT.

The chain employs TRBV27 and TRBJ1-1; possible D gene TRBD1, 6 bases. This CDR3 spans 18 amino acids. Germline V gene sequence: CDR1 MNHEY, CDR2 SMNVEV (reference sequence). V lost 5 bases and J lost 3, with 25 bases in between. CDR3 DNA: TGTGCCAGCAGTCCCTGGCCGGGACATCTAAGTGAGGACACTGAAGCTTTCTTT. It specifies CASSPWPGHLSEDTEAFF.

The genes are TRBV2 and TRBJ1-1; unclear D gene. The V and J ends lost 0 bases and 7 bases respectively, with 15 bases between them. Germline V gene sequence: CDR1 SNHLY, CDR2 FYNNEI. The CDR3 is 15 residues long. The CDR3 nucleotides are TGTGCCAGCAGTGAAGCTCAGGTAGGAATCAGTGAAGCTTTCTTT. Protein: CASSEAQVGISEAFF.

The chain combines TRBV19 with TRBJ1-5; 7 positions agree with TRBD1. V trimming: 1 base; J trimming: 0 bases; junction bases outside the gene matches: 6. There are 17 residues in the CDR3. Germline lookup yields CDR1 LNHDA and CDR2 SQIVND (reference sequence). CDR3 in amino acids: CASSIVPGQNSNQPQHF. The DNA for the CDR3 is TGTGCCAGTAGTATAGTTCCGGGACAGAATAGCAATCAGCCCCAGCATTTT.

The rearrangement joins TRBV28 to TRBJ2-7, with TRBD1 as a possible D gene (6 bases). The CDR3 loop spans 14 amino acids. Trimming cost V 4 bases and J 5 bases, with 15 bases left between them. Germline CDR1 and CDR2: MDHEN and SYDVKM. The CDR3 bases are TGTGCCAGCAGTTCCCCGACAGGTCCCCACGAGCAGTACTTC. Its translation: CASSSPTGPHEQYF. Using reference TRBV28 and TRBJ2-7 for the parts outside the CDR3, the full variable domain is DVKVTQSSRYLVKRTGEKVFLECVQDMDHENMFWYRQDPGLGLRLIYFSYDVKMKEKGDIPEGYSVSREKKERFSLILESASTNQTSMYLCASSSPTGPHEQYFGPGTRLTVT.

J is TRBJ1-3 and V is TRBV2; possible D gene TRBD1, 5 bases. Germline V gene sequence: CDR1 SNHLY, CDR2 FYNNEI. V was trimmed by 1 base and J by 11 bases, leaving 15 bases between them. The CDR3 extends over 14 amino acids. CDR3 nucleotide sequence: TGTGCCAGCAGTGAAGAGTACAGGTTTGGCGCCATATATTTT. It encodes CASSEEYRFGAIYF.

The chain is built from TRBV5-6 and TRBJ1-4; TRBD1 matches at 10 bases. The CDR3 is made up of 16 amino acids. Germline V CDR1 and CDR2: SGHDT, YYEEEE. Trimming at V came to 3 bases and at J to 6 bases, leaving 8 bases not matched to a gene. The CDR3 here is CASSSGTGAYDEKLFF. The DNA of the CDR3 is TGTGCCAGCAGCTCCGGGACAGGGGCCTATGATGAAAAACTGTTTTTT.

V is TRBV20-1 and J is TRBJ1-1; tentative D call: TRBD1 (5 bases). There are 11 residues in the CDR3. Germline loops: CDR1 DFQATT, CDR2 SNEGSKA (reference sequence). V shed 3 bases and J shed 7 bases, with 9 bases lying between them. CDR3 sequence reads: CSARTGLEAFF. CDR3 nucleotide sequence: TGCAGTGCTAGGACGGGACTTGAAGCTTTCTTT.

The chain combines TRBV5-6 with TRBJ2-2; D might be TRBD2 (6 bases). V gave up 5 bases and J gave up 3 bases, with 17 bases separating them. The germline CDR1 and CDR2 sequences are SGHDT and YYEEEE. This CDR3 comprises 16 residues. CDR3 protein: CASSSTRRGDTGELFF. For the CDR3, the DNA is TGTGCCAGCAGTTCAACGCGGAGGGGTGACACCGGGGAGCTGTTTTTT.

CDR3: CASSGGTSGGAGRVTDTQYF. CDR3 DNA: TGCGCCAGCAGCGGCGGGACTAGCGGGGGGGCCGGCCGTGTGACTGATACGCAGTATTTT. V gene TRBV5-1 combines with J gene TRBJ2-3; TRBD2 matches at 16 bases. With 4 bases clipped from V and 6 bases from J, the junction kept 17 bases outside the gene matches. There are 20 residues in the CDR3. The germline V gene encodes CDR1 SGHRS and CDR2 YFSETQ.

This clone came up once. The genes are TRBV29-1 and TRBJ2-7, with D possibly TRBD1 on 6 matching bases. V lost 4 bases, J lost 0 bases, and 10 bases lay in between. Germline CDR1 and CDR2: SQVTM and ANQGSEA. This CDR3 has 13 amino acids. The CDR3 spells CSVVEDSSYEQYF. CDR3 nucleotides: TGCAGCGTTGTCGAGGACAGCTCCTACGAGCAGTACTTC.

The chain uses TRBV19 and TRBJ2-5; a weak D match, TRBD2 (5 bases). Germline V gene data show CDR1 as LNHDA and CDR2 as SQIVND (reference sequence). The CDR3 is 15 amino acids. Deletions cut 1 base from V and 1 base from J, with 10 bases between. The CDR3 spells CASSIGGSPQETQYF. CDR3 coding DNA: TGTGCCAGTAGTATAGGAGGGTCGCCCCAAGAGACCCAGTACTTC.

The chain has TRBV12-3 or TRBV12-4 and TRBJ1-2; 8 bases match TRBD1. V was clipped by 5 bases and J by 8 bases; unmatched bases: 7. This CDR3 has 13 amino acids. The DNA for the CDR3 is TGTGCCAGCAGTCATCAGGGGGCTCAAGGCTACACCTTC. This gives the protein CASSHQGAQGYTF.

This rearrangement joins TRBV7-9 to TRBJ1-3; D uncertain. Germline lookup yields CDR1 SEHNR and CDR2 FQNEAQ (reference sequence). CDR3 length equals 16 residues. Trimming took off 5 bases at V and 3 bases at J, with 17 bases between the two ends. The CDR3 DNA reads as TGTGCCAGCAGCCGGATGAGCGTTCTTGTTGGAAACACCATATATTTT. Translating gives CASSRMSVLVGNTIYF. Combining the CDR3 with reference TRBV7-9 and TRBJ1-3 gives the whole variable domain DTGVSQNPRHKITKRGQNVTFRCDPISEHNRLYWYRQTLGQGPEFLTYFQNEAQLEKSRLLSDRFSAERPKGSFSTLEIQRTEQGDSAMYLCASSRMSVLVGNTIYFGEGSWLTVV.

J is TRBJ2-7 and V is TRBV13; 7 bases are a match to TRBD1. Looked up from germline, CDR1 is PRHDT and CDR2 is FYEKMQ (reference sequence). V trimming: 10 bases; J trimming: 3 bases; junction bases outside the gene matches: 12. The CDR3 extends over 14 amino acids. CDR3 sequence (DNA): TGTGCCACCGGATCTGCCGGGACAGACTACGAGCAGTACTTC. This sequence encodes CATGSAGTDYEQYF.

This rearrangement joins TRBV7-3 to TRBJ2-5; the D gene is possibly TRBD2 (6 bases). The V end was cut by 2 bases, the J end by 3 bases, with 13 bases between. Germline CDR1 SGHTA, CDR2 FQGTGA. The CDR3 is made up of 15 amino acids. CDR3: CASSLEGRREETQYF. CDR3 bases: TGTGCCAGCAGCTTAGAGGGTAGGAGGGAAGAGACCCAGTACTTC.

The chain couples TRBV6-2 or TRBV6-3 to TRBJ2-5; D is perhaps TRBD2 (6 bases). V was clipped by 5 bases and J by 7 bases, with 14 bases between them. The germline CDR1 and CDR2 sequences are MNHEY and SVGEGT. This CDR3 region has 13 residues. The CDR3 protein is CASSQRLGGTQYF. The CDR3 DNA reads as TGTGCCAGCAGTCAACGACTAGGCGGGACCCAGTACTTC.

The CDR3 nucleotides read TGTGCCAGCAGCACAAAGACAGGGTGGGAGCAGTACTTC. It codes for CASSTKTGWEQYF. This chain joins TRBV7-8 and TRBJ2-7; TRBD1 matches 7 bases. The CDR3 is made up of 13 amino acids. V lost 5 bases, J lost 7 bases, and 8 bases stayed unmatched. The germline gives CDR1 SGHVS, CDR2 FQNEAQ.

The table lists this clone with a count of one. The chain is built from TRBV28 and TRBJ1-3; D uncertain. The V gene lost 6 bases and the J gene lost 0 bases, with 15 bases spanning the gap. The germline gives CDR1 MDHEN, CDR2 SYDVKM. The CDR3 contains 16 residues. CDR3: CASRSPGYSSGNTIYF. The CDR3 region has the DNA TGTGCCAGCAGGTCCCCAGGTTACTCCTCTGGAAACACCATATATTTT.

The genes are TRBV9 and TRBJ1-2, with D maybe TRBD1 (5 bases). The CDR3 is 15 amino acids. The V end lost 5 bases, the J end lost 2 bases, and 16 bases lay between the germline ends. Germline assignment: CDR1 SGDLS and CDR2 YYNGEE. CDR3 loop: CASSPGGASNYGYTF. The CDR3 DNA reads as TGTGCCAGCAGTCCCGGAGGGGCTAGCAACTATGGCTACACCTTC.

The chain recombines TRBV5-8 with TRBJ2-5; 9 bases are a match to TRBD1. V was clipped by 3 bases and J by 5 bases; unmatched bases: 14. CDR3 length equals 17 residues. Germline CDR1 is SGHTS and CDR2 is YDEGEE. The CDR3 loop reads CASSSINYRGRGETQYF. The CDR3 DNA reads TGTGCCAGCAGCTCGATAAACTACAGGGGGCGCGGGGAGACCCAGTACTTC.

The J gene is TRBJ2-5, the V gene TRBV7-9; TRBD2 is a possible D gene (6 bases). CDR3 length equals 14 residues. Trimming cost V 6 bases and J 0 bases, with 11 bases left between them. Germline assignment: CDR1 SEHNR and CDR2 FQNEAQ (reference sequence). The CDR3 nucleotides are TGTGCCAGCAGGGAGGGAAGGCACCAAGAGACCCAGTACTTC. It codes for CASREGRHQETQYF.

The chain has TRBV3-1 (or the pseudogene TRBV3-2) and TRBJ2-7; no clear D. The CDR3 is 13 amino acids. The germline gives CDR1 LGHDT, CDR2 YNNKEL (reference sequence). Deletions cut 1 base from V and 3 bases from J, with 7 bases between. The CDR3 DNA reads as TGTGCCAGCAGCCAAGTGCCGGTCTACGAGCAGTACTTC. Translating gives CASSQVPVYEQYF.

This clone was recorded only once. The chain uses TRBV6-6 and TRBJ2-7; maybe TRBD1 (6 bases). The V end lost 8 bases, the J end lost 6 bases, and 17 bases lay between the germline ends. The CDR3 contains 13 residues. CDR1 and CDR2 from the germline V gene are MNHNY and SVGAGI (reference sequence). In nucleotides, the CDR3 is TGTGCCAGCGTGGACAGTTACGTTGGCGAGCAGTACTTC. This translates into CASVDSYVGEQYF.